Listed here are 32 T cell receptor beta chains from one sample, sequenced in a study of T cell responses to AZD1222 COVID-19 vaccine. Assay: immunoSEQ multiplex PCR; the TCRdb copy retains only in-frame clones and omits some. The sample has more than 85,000 clones; roughly 90% are singletons. Specimen: peripheral blood, collected 28 days after the second AZD1222 dose. Receptors originate from an adult who received the AZD1222 COVID-19 vaccine.

The chain uses TRBV11-2 and TRBJ2-1; possible D gene TRBD2, 6 bases. CDR1 is SGHAT and CDR2 is FQNNGV in the germline V gene. This CDR3 spans 15 amino acids. Trimming removed 4 bases from V and 1 base from J, with 11 bases in between. The CDR3 coding sequence is TGTGCCAGCAGCTGGGACGGGACTTCCTACAATGAGCAGTTCTTC. It is translated as CASSWDGTSYNEQFF.

This sequence joins TRBV6-2 or TRBV6-3 and TRBJ2-5; TRBD2 agrees at 7 bases. The CDR3 contains 14 residues. The germline V gene has CDR1 MNHEY and CDR2 SVGEGT. Losses at the gene ends were 4 bases for V and 1 base for J; bases not matched to a gene: 3. The CDR3 nucleotides read TGTGCCAGCAGTTGGGGCGGGGGCCAAGAGACCCAGTACTTC. Amino acid sequence: CASSWGGGQETQYF.

The chain recombines TRBV18 with TRBJ2-3, with a weak D call TRBD1 (5 bases). The V gene's germline CDR1 is KGHSH and CDR2 LQKENI. V lost 1 base to trimming and J lost 1 base, with 9 bases between them. The CDR3 is 15 amino acids. CDR3 nucleotides: TGTGCCAGCTCACCACGCCAGGGCCGCACAGATACGCAGTATTTT. This gives the protein CASSPRQGRTDTQYF.

V gene TRBV7-2 combines with J gene TRBJ1-4, with D perhaps matching TRBD1 (6 bases). Germline lookup yields CDR1 SGHTA and CDR2 FQGNSA. V dropped 5 bases and J dropped 8 bases, with 12 bases sitting between them. The CDR3 runs to 13 residues. CDR3 protein: CASSTGIREKLFF. Here the CDR3 DNA reads TGTGCCAGCAGCACAGGGATTCGAGAAAAACTGTTTTTT.

This clone is a singleton in its sample. The chain combines TRBV9 with TRBJ1-5, with unresolved D. The CDR3 contains 15 residues. The V gene's germline CDR1 is SGDLS and CDR2 YYNGEE. Trimming shortened V by 0 bases and J by 0 bases, and 7 bases separated the two germline ends. CDR3 DNA: TGTGCCAGCAGCGTAGGGTTAGATAGCAATCAGCCCCAGCATTTT. This gives the protein CASSVGLDSNQPQHF.

The V call is TRBV5-1, the J call TRBJ1-5; D may be TRBD1 (5 bases). Germline V gives CDR1 SGHRS, CDR2 YFSETQ. The V gene lost 0 bases and the J gene lost 7 bases, with 14 bases spanning the gap. The CDR3 is 15 residues long. CDR3 bases: TGCGCCAGCAGCTTGGATCGGGGTAAGGGGCAGCCCCAGCATTTT. Amino acids: CASSLDRGKGQPQHF.

CDR3 residues: CASSFDYSSYNEQFF. The CDR3 coding sequence is TGTGCCAGCAGCTTCGACTACAGCTCCTACAATGAGCAGTTCTTC. The chain links TRBV7-3 to TRBJ2-1, with D possibly matching TRBD2 (5 bases). Germline V lookup: CDR1 SGHTA, CDR2 FQGTGA. CDR3 size: 15 residues. The V gene lost 3 bases and the J gene lost 0 bases, with 9 bases spanning the gap. Using reference TRBV7-3 and TRBJ2-1 for the parts outside the CDR3, the full variable domain is GAGVSQTPSNKVTEKGKYVELRCDPISGHTALYWYRQSLGQGPEFLIYFQGTGAADDSGLPNDRFFAVRPEGSVSTLKIQRTERGDSAVYLCASSFDYSSYNEQFFGPGTRLTVL.

The chain is built from TRBV19 and TRBJ2-4; 8 bases are shared with TRBD1. Per germline, CDR1 LNHDA and CDR2 SQIVND (reference sequence). The CDR3 is 15 amino acids. The trim removed 2 bases at V and 7 bases at J, leaving 7 bases unmatched. The DNA for the CDR3 is TGTGCCAGTAGTATAAATCAGGGGGCGCGTAACATTCAGTACTTC. It encodes CASSINQGARNIQYF.

CDR3 coding DNA: TGTGCCAGCAGGAGGACAGGGGGAACTGAAGCTTTCTTT. It encodes CASRRTGGTEAFF. This chain links TRBV13 with TRBJ1-1; TRBD1 matches at 10 bases. The CDR3 length is 13 residues. The germline V gene encodes CDR1 PRHDT and CDR2 FYEKMQ (reference sequence). The trim removed 6 bases at V and 5 bases at J, leaving 3 bases unmatched.

This clone was recorded once. The chain links TRBV28 to TRBJ1-2; unclear D gene. V lost 3 bases to trimming and J lost 4 bases, with 9 bases between them. The CDR3 has 13 residues. Germline loops: CDR1 MDHEN, CDR2 SYDVKM. The CDR3 DNA sequence: TGTGCCAGCAGTTTTGGGCAGAGCTATGGCTACACCTTC. Residues: CASSFGQSYGYTF.

This rearrangement joins TRBV4-1 to TRBJ2-1; 9 bases fit TRBD2. CDR3 length equals 17 residues. V lost 4 bases and J lost 3; bases outside the gene matches: 10. Germline V gene lookup returns CDR1 MGHRA and CDR2 YSYEKL. The CDR3 DNA reads as TGCGCCAGCAGCCGGGTTGGAAGCGGGGGGCACTACAATGAGCAGTTCTTC. It specifies CASSRVGSGGHYNEQFF.

This clone was observed a few times. The chain joins TRBV4-2 to TRBJ2-7; D gene unclear. The CDR3 runs to 14 residues. The V gene's germline CDR1 is LGHNA and CDR2 YNFKEQ. V was pared by 2 bases and J by 0 bases, with 8 bases between. CDR3 sequence: CASSQTPYSYEQYF. In DNA, the CDR3 is TGTGCCAGCAGCCAAACTCCATACTCCTACGAGCAGTACTTC.

The rearrangement uses TRBV19 and TRBJ1-6; possible D gene TRBD1, 5 bases. This CDR3 has 15 residues. Trimming stripped 3 bases from V and 7 bases from J, with 13 bases between. CDR1 is LNHDA, CDR2 SQIVND, per germline (reference sequence). The CDR3 loop is CASSMVQGLNSPLHF. The CDR3 nucleotides read TGTGCCAGTAGTATGGTTCAGGGCTTGAATTCACCCCTCCACTTT.

CDR3 nucleotides: TGTGCTAGTGGTTTGTCGGGATGGACTGAGCAGTTCTTC. Its translation: CASGLSGWTEQFF. The V call is TRBV12-5, the J call TRBJ2-1; D might be TRBD2 (5 bases). V gave up 2 bases and J gave up 9 bases, with 11 bases separating them. The germline gives CDR1 LGHNT, CDR2 FRNRAP. The CDR3 is 13 amino acids.

The rearrangement uses TRBV7-9 and TRBJ1-1; D unresolved. Germline V gene data show CDR1 as SEHNR and CDR2 as FQNEAQ (reference sequence). Trimming left V 1 base short and J 1 base short, with 7 bases between. There are 14 residues in the CDR3. The CDR3 DNA sequence: TGTGCCAGCAGCTTAGAGGTGGGGAACACTGAAGCTTTCTTT. As protein: CASSLEVGNTEAFF.

V and J are TRBV6-2 or TRBV6-3 and TRBJ2-7, with D perhaps being TRBD1 or TRBD2 (5 bases each). The CDR3 runs 15 residues. Germline-derived CDR1 and CDR2 are MNHEY and SVGEGT. Between the trimmed V and J ends, which lost 4 bases and 0 bases, there was a span of 13 bases. CDR3 sequence reads: CASSSRGQYSYEQYF. CDR3 sequence (DNA): TGTGCCAGCAGTTCCCGGGGCCAGTACTCCTACGAGCAGTACTTC.

This clone was found a few times. V and J are TRBV19 and TRBJ1-4; no firm D call. Germline CDR1 is LNHDA and CDR2 is SQIVND (reference sequence). CDR3 size: 12 residues. V was trimmed by 2 bases and J by 11 bases, leaving 9 bases between them. CDR3 sequence reads: CASSIPEEKLFF. The CDR3 DNA sequence: TGTGCCAGTAGTATACCCGAGGAGAAACTGTTTTTT. The entire variable domain, with the rest obtained from reference TRBV19 and TRBJ1-4, is as follows: DGGITQSPKYLFRKEGQNVTLSCEQNLNHDAMYWYRQDPGQGLRLIYYSQIVNDFQKGDIAEGYSVSREKKESFPLTVTSAQKNPTAFYLCASSIPEEKLFFGSGTQLSVL.

V is TRBV7-2 and J is TRBJ2-7; possibly TRBD1 or TRBD2 for D (5 bases each). The CDR3 has 13 residues. V lost 5 bases and J lost 0, with 8 bases in between. Per the germline V gene, CDR1 is SGHTA and CDR2 is FQGNSA. CDR3 nucleotides: TGTGCCAGCAGCATGGGGGACTCCTACGAGCAGTACTTC. Translating it yields CASSMGDSYEQYF.

This rearrangement joins TRBV6-2 or TRBV6-3 to TRBJ2-3; the D call may be TRBD1 or TRBD2 (6 bases each). The length of the CDR3 is 16 residues. V lost 0 bases, J lost 6 bases, and 16 bases lay in between. Germline V CDR1 and CDR2: MNHEY, SVGEGT. The CDR3 loop reads CASSYSRGALGDTQYF. CDR3 in DNA: TGTGCCAGCAGTTACTCGAGGGGGGCCCTAGGGGATACGCAGTATTTT.

CDR3 nucleotides: TGTGCCAGCACCGTGGGGGGGGGAGTGGAGACCCAGTACTTC. It translates to CASTVGGGVETQYF. The J gene is TRBJ2-5, the V gene TRBV11-2; 7 bases match TRBD2. Trimming cost V 7 bases and J 5 bases; bases outside gene matches: 10. This CDR3 has 14 residues. Germline CDR1 SGHAT, CDR2 FQNNGV.

This clone was seen once. The sample carries other DNA sequences with the same CDR3. The gene calls are TRBV4-3 and TRBJ2-5; 11 bases agree with TRBD1. Germline V gene data show CDR1 as LGHNA and CDR2 as YSLEER. The CDR3 runs 14 residues. V dropped 3 bases and J dropped 5; count of bases not matched to a gene: 2. Here the CDR3 DNA reads TGCGCCAGCAGCCAGGACAGGGGGCGTGAGACCCAGTACTTC. Translation: CASSQDRGRETQYF.

The gene calls are TRBV4-2 and TRBJ2-3, with TRBD2 identical over 7 bases. The CDR3 runs 16 residues. Germline-derived CDR1 and CDR2 are LGHNA and YNFKEQ. Unmatched junction bases numbered 8, after V lost 1 base and J lost 4 bases. As DNA, the CDR3 is TGTGCCAGCAGCCAAGGCGGGCTAGCGGACGCAGATACGCAGTATTTT. Translated, it gives CASSQGGLADADTQYF.

The J gene is TRBJ1-1, the V gene TRBV12-3 or TRBV12-4, with a weak D call TRBD1 (5 bases). With 6 bases removed from V and 5 bases from J, the gap between germline ends came to 13 bases. The CDR3 runs 13 residues. In nucleotides, the CDR3 is TGTGCCAGCAGAGACAGTAAGGGGACTGAAGCTTTCTTT. Amino acids: CASRDSKGTEAFF.

On this clone itself: A read error may produce the germline difference seen at one junction end. J is TRBJ2-7 and V is TRBV28, with TRBD1 matching over 11 bases. The CDR3 is made up of 14 amino acids. Germline CDR1 MDHEN, CDR2 SYDVKM. CDR3: CASSSTGTGGRMNF. The CDR3, as DNA: TGTGCCAGCAGTTCCACCGGGACAGGGGGGAGGATGAACTTC.

The V gene is TRBV18, the J gene TRBJ1-6; D ambiguous. Trimming stripped 5 bases from V and 6 bases from J, with 11 bases between. This CDR3 has 14 residues. Germline-derived CDR1 and CDR2 are KGHSH and LQKENI. The DNA for the CDR3 is TGTGCCAGCTCAGTCGGACTGCGTAATTCACCCCTCCACTTT. Its protein product is CASSVGLRNSPLHF.

The V gene is TRBV29-1, the J gene TRBJ2-1; no clear D gene. This CDR3 is built from 10 residues. The V and J ends lost 3 bases and 4 bases respectively, with 1 base between them. Germline-derived CDR1 and CDR2 are SQVTM and ANQGSEA. CDR3: CSVEYNEQFF. DNA of the CDR3: TGCAGCGTTGAGTACAATGAGCAGTTCTTC.

The chain carries TRBV2 and TRBJ2-5; TRBD2 matches at 9 bases. The CDR3 is 14 amino acids. V lost 7 bases to trimming and J lost 5 bases; unmatched junction nucleotides: 8. Germline loops: CDR1 SNHLY, CDR2 FYNNEI. CDR3 sequence reads: CASKRAGGRETQYF. CDR3 bases: TGTGCCAGCAAACGGGCGGGGGGGCGTGAGACCCAGTACTTC.

The chain employs TRBV3-1 (or the pseudogene TRBV3-2) and TRBJ2-3, with D uncertain. Germline lookup yields CDR1 LGHDT and CDR2 YNNKEL (reference sequence). V lost 4 bases and J lost 6, with 14 bases in between. The CDR3 consists of 14 residues. The CDR3 sequence is CASSPGFSWDTQYF. In DNA form, the CDR3 reads TGTGCCAGCAGCCCCGGGTTTTCTTGGGATACGCAGTATTTT.

The gene calls are TRBV10-3 and TRBJ2-7; the D is unclear. Per the germline V gene, CDR1 is ENHRY and CDR2 is SYGVKD. The length of the CDR3 is 13 residues. V lost 6 bases, J lost 3 bases, and 12 bases lay in between. CDR3 nucleotide sequence: TGTGCCATCAGCCCGTCCGGCGGCTACGAGCAGTACTTC. The encoded protein is CAISPSGGYEQYF.

This chain's CDR3 is CASSSSGNEQFF. CDR3 bases: TGTGCCAGCAGCTCTAGCGGGAATGAGCAGTTCTTC. The rearrangement uses TRBV7-6 and TRBJ2-1; TRBD2 matches at 8 bases. Losses at the gene ends were 4 bases for V and 7 bases for J; bases not matched to a gene: 0. From germline, CDR1 is SGHVS and CDR2 FNYEAQ. This CDR3 is 12 amino acids long.

This chain's CDR3 is CASSPRQRASTDTQYF. The CDR3 DNA reads TGCGCCAGCAGCCCCCGACAGAGAGCTAGCACAGATACGCAGTATTTT. This chain uses TRBV5-1 with TRBJ2-3, with a weak D call TRBD1 (5 bases). V shed 4 bases and J shed 0 bases, with 15 bases lying between them. The CDR3 runs to 16 residues. Germline CDR1 is SGHRS and CDR2 is YFSETQ. Variable domain in full (rest from reference TRBV5-1 and TRBJ2-3): KAGVTQTPRYLIKTRGQQVTLSCSPISGHRSVSWYQQTPGQGLQFLFEYFSETQRNKGNFPGRFSGRQFSNSRSEMNVSTLELGDSALYLCASSPRQRASTDTQYFGPGTRLTVL.

The rearrangement joins TRBV15 to TRBJ1-2; D is unresolved. The V gene's germline CDR1 is LNHNV and CDR2 YYDKDF (reference sequence). With 0 bases removed from V and 5 bases from J, the gap between germline ends came to 16 bases. The CDR3 has 16 amino acids. This chain's CDR3 is CATSRDSDLVTYGYTF. In DNA form, the CDR3 reads TGTGCCACCAGCAGAGATTCCGATTTAGTGACGTATGGCTACACCTTC.